The 22 T cell receptor beta chains below were found in one sample sequenced in a study of blood T cell repertoires in COVID-19. The method was immunoSEQ multiplex PCR; TCRdb's version includes in-frame clones alone and lacks a portion of them. This table has 150,000 to 200,000 clones, about 89% appearing once. Sample: peripheral blood. Receptors were obtained from a man aged 65-85 years with acute or convalescent COVID-19.

V is TRBV7-8 and J is TRBJ2-5, with D perhaps matching TRBD1 (5 bases). This CDR3 comprises 13 residues. Trimming removed 5 bases from V and 9 bases from J, with 16 bases in between. CDR1 and CDR2 from the germline V gene are SGHVS and FQNEAQ. As DNA, the CDR3 is TGTGCCAGCAGCACCAGGGTCTGGGTGGCCCAGTACTTC. Protein product: CASSTRVWVAQYF.

This clone was observed a few times. The chain has TRBV10-1 and TRBJ1-1; 8 nucleotides match TRBD1. The CDR3 totals 15 residues. Trimming removed 6 bases from V and 1 base from J; junction bases left unmatched: 7. Per germline, CDR1 WNHNN and CDR2 SYGVQD (reference sequence). As DNA, the CDR3 is TGCGCCAGCAGCGTTTCAGGGGGCGGGAACACTGAAGCTTTCTTT. Translated, it gives CASSVSGGGNTEAFF.

CDR3 protein: CASSPPGGRGGGETQYF. DNA of the CDR3: TGTGCCAGCAGCCCTCCGGGCGGGAGGGGCGGTGGCGAGACCCAGTACTTC. This sequence joins TRBV3-1 (or the pseudogene TRBV3-2) and TRBJ2-5, with 9 bases that match TRBD2. This CDR3 comprises 17 residues. Trimming took 4 bases from V and 5 from J; bases not matched to a gene: 14. Germline assignment: CDR1 LGHDT and CDR2 YNNKEL (reference sequence).

The chain has TRBV7-3 and TRBJ1-2, with a weak D call TRBD1 (5 bases). The germline gives CDR1 SGHTA, CDR2 FQGTGA. The germline V and J ends were trimmed by 3 bases and 0 bases, with 5 bases remaining between them. CDR3 length: 13 amino acids. The CDR3 nucleotides are TGTGCCAGCAGCTTGACAGCTAACTATGGCTACACCTTC. The encoded protein is CASSLTANYGYTF.

The CDR3 nucleotides are TGTGCCAGCAGCCGAGACAGGGGGGGAACTGAAGCTTTCTTT. This encodes CASSRDRGGTEAFF. V is TRBV2 and J is TRBJ1-1, with TRBD1 matching 9 bases. CDR1 SNHLY and CDR2 FYNNEI come from the germline V gene. V gave up 6 bases and J gave up 5 bases; unmatched junction bases: 7. The CDR3 loop spans 14 amino acids.

Here the CDR3 DNA reads TGCGCCAGCAGCTTGACAGGTCCACCATCCTACGAGCAGTACTTC. It specifies CASSLTGPPSYEQYF. The V gene is TRBV5-1, the J gene TRBJ2-7, with D possibly being TRBD1 (5 bases). This CDR3 spans 15 amino acids. The V end lost 1 base, the J end lost 1 base, and 12 bases lay between the germline ends. Germline V gene data show CDR1 as SGHRS and CDR2 as YFSETQ.

Note on this clone: The germline gene is not matched at one end of the junction; a read error may be the cause. The genes are TRBV19 and TRBJ2-7; TRBD1 aligns across 9 bases. CDR1 LNHDA and CDR2 SQIVND come from the germline V gene (reference sequence). CDR3 size: 15 residues. The CDR3 sequence is CASRIVGTGRTEQYF. The CDR3 DNA sequence: TGTGCCAGTAGGATAGTCGGGACAGGGAGGACCGAGCAGTACTTC.

The CDR3: CASSLGVLDRGAYEQYF. CDR3 in DNA: TGTGCCAGCAGTTTAGGGGTTCTGGACCGGGGGGCCTACGAGCAGTACTTC. The V and J genes are TRBV27 and TRBJ2-7; the match to TRBD2 covers 7 bases. Germline V lookup: CDR1 MNHEY, CDR2 SMNVEV (reference sequence). The CDR3 runs 17 residues. Trimming took 2 bases from V and 2 from J; bases not matched to a gene: 12.

The rearrangement joins TRBV7-2 to TRBJ2-3; D gene unclear. Germline lookup yields CDR1 SGHTA and CDR2 FQGNSA. V lost 3 bases and J 5 bases, leaving 9 bases between the germline ends. The CDR3 loop spans 13 amino acids. The CDR3 here is CASSFTVRDTQYF. In nucleotides, the CDR3 is TGTGCCAGCAGCTTTACGGTCCGAGATACGCAGTATTTT.

This clone was counted a few times. The genes are TRBV28 and TRBJ1-2, with TRBD1 matching over 7 bases. Germline loops: CDR1 MDHEN, CDR2 SYDVKM. V trimming: 6 bases; J trimming: 5 bases; junction bases outside the gene matches: 6. This CDR3 has 13 amino acids. The CDR3 DNA reads as TGTGCCAGCAGGCCGGGACAGCTATATGGCTACACCTTC. Protein sequence: CASRPGQLYGYTF.

The rearrangement uses TRBV10-3 and TRBJ1-1, with a tentative D call TRBD1 (6 bases). Germline CDR1 ENHRY, CDR2 SYGVKD. Trimming stripped 4 bases from V and 3 bases from J, with 12 bases between. The CDR3 extends over 14 amino acids. The CDR3 nucleotides read TGTGCCATCAGTGGTTGGGAGGGGGACACTGAAGCTTTCTTT. Translating gives CAISGWEGDTEAFF.

This clone is a singleton in its sample. The gene calls are TRBV6-4 and TRBJ1-5; no clear D gene. This CDR3 contains 11 residues. CDR1 and CDR2 (germline): MRHNA, SNTAGT. V lost 8 bases and J lost 4, with 6 bases in between. The CDR3 sequence: CASPFNQPQHF. CDR3 DNA sequence: TGTGCCAGCCCTTTTAATCAGCCCCAGCATTTT.

V and J are TRBV28 and TRBJ1-5; D uncertain. V dropped 6 bases and J dropped 2 bases, with 8 bases sitting between them. CDR1 and CDR2 from the germline V gene are MDHEN and SYDVKM. This CDR3 is 13 amino acids long. The CDR3 DNA is TGTGCCAGCAGACAACCTGGCAATCAGCCCCAGCATTTT. This translates into CASRQPGNQPQHF. Looking up the rest from reference TRBV28 and TRBJ1-5 gives the full variable domain: DVKVTQSSRYLVKRTGEKVFLECVQDMDHENMFWYRQDPGLGLRLIYFSYDVKMKEKGDIPEGYSVSREKKERFSLILESASTNQTSMYLCASRQPGNQPQHFGDGTRLSIL.

This chain connects TRBV5-1 to TRBJ2-3, with D hard to call. V was clipped by 7 bases and J by 0 bases, with 12 bases between them. The CDR3 is 14 residues long. Germline V CDR1 and CDR2: SGHRS, YFSETQ. The CDR3 sequence is CASGDGASTDTQYF. CDR3 bases: TGCGCCAGCGGAGACGGTGCTAGCACAGATACGCAGTATTTT.

As to this clone: Distinct nucleotide sequences in the sample also encode this CDR3. The V call is TRBV27, the J call TRBJ2-7, with a tentative D call TRBD1 (6 bases). Germline V lookup: CDR1 MNHEY, CDR2 SMNVEV (reference sequence). The CDR3 runs 13 residues. V was pared by 4 bases and J by 1 base, with 8 bases between. The CDR3 sequence: CASSYQGSYEQYF. DNA for the CDR3: TGTGCCAGCAGTTACCAGGGGTCCTACGAGCAGTACTTC.

This clone appeared once. The chain employs TRBV5-4 and TRBJ2-7; D perhaps matches TRBD2 (6 bases). This CDR3 region has 15 residues. V was pared by 0 bases and J by 0 bases, with 10 bases between. Germline V gives CDR1 SGHNT, CDR2 YYREEE (reference sequence). CDR3 nucleotide sequence: TGTGCCAGCAGCTTGGGAGCGGGCCTCTCCTACGAGCAGTACTTC. Amino acids: CASSLGAGLSYEQYF.

The chain carries TRBV3-1 (or the pseudogene TRBV3-2) and TRBJ1-2; 9 bases match TRBD1. Germline assignment: CDR1 LGHDT and CDR2 YNNKEL (reference sequence). CDR3 size: 15 residues. Trimming removed 3 bases from V and 4 bases from J; junction bases left unmatched: 6. CDR3 in amino acids: CASSQITGGGYGYTF. The CDR3 nucleotides read TGTGCCAGCAGCCAGATTACAGGGGGCGGCTATGGCTACACCTTC.

About this clone itself: Mismatch with germline at one junction end may stem from a read error. The chain employs TRBV7-7 and TRBJ2-6; weak D call: TRBD2 (5 bases). Germline V gives CDR1 SSHAT, CDR2 FNYEAQ (reference sequence). CDR3 length: 16 residues. The CDR3 region has the DNA TGTGCTAGCAGCCTGGGTTGGGGAGCCGGGGCCAACGTCCTGACTTTC. Its translation is CASSLGWGAGANVLTF.

The V call is TRBV10-1, the J call TRBJ1-1, with D unclear. Trimming removed 7 bases at V and 8 bases at J, with 20 bases between. CDR1 is WNHNN, CDR2 SYGVQD, per germline (reference sequence). The length of the CDR3 is 14 residues. CDR3 bases: TGCGCCAGCAAAGTGGCGGCGTTAATCACGGAAGCTTTCTTT. Residues: CASKVAALITEAFF.

In its sample, this clone was seen a few times. The chain uses TRBV6-4 and TRBJ2-1, with 9 positions matching TRBD2. Unmatched junction bases numbered 5, after V lost 3 bases and J lost 8 bases. Germline V CDR1 and CDR2: MRHNA, SNTAGT. This CDR3 is built from 14 residues. CDR3 nucleotides: TGTGCCAGCAGTGAGGGTAGCGGGAGTGATGAGCAGTTCTTC. It specifies CASSEGSGSDEQFF.

This chain uses TRBV18 with TRBJ1-3, with 10 bases that match TRBD1. The CDR3 covers 16 residues. V was clipped by 6 bases and J by 8 bases; unmatched bases: 13. In germline, CDR1 is KGHSH, CDR2 LQKENI. CDR3 in amino acids: CASSNKSPGQGHTIYF. DNA for the CDR3: TGTGCCAGCTCCAACAAATCTCCGGGACAGGGGCACACCATATATTTT. Variable domain in full (rest from reference TRBV18 and TRBJ1-3): NAGVMQNPRHLVRRRGQEARLRCSPMKGHSHVYWYRQLPEEGLKFMVYLQKENIIDESGMPKERFSAEFPKEGPSILRIQQVVRGDSAAYFCASSNKSPGQGHTIYFGEGSWLTVV.

This clone was recorded a few times. This sequence joins TRBV27 and TRBJ2-5; D perhaps matches TRBD2 (7 bases). This CDR3 region has 13 residues. The ends were cut back, 6 bases at V and 5 bases at J, with 13 bases in the middle. Germline V CDR1 and CDR2: MNHEY, SMNVEV (reference sequence). The chain's CDR3 is CASRRGGWETQYF. DNA for the CDR3: TGTGCCAGCAGAAGGGGGGGCTGGGAGACCCAGTACTTC.